The T cell receptor (beta chain) under discussion was sequenced for a study of human T cells and chemical hapten exposure. At the level of the study: The patch tests put 0.01% DPC on the skin of the upper back and were read 6 days later. TCR yields per sample varied, mainly owing to small pooled library volume differences.

Indicated time point: patch test 3, about 24 weeks after DPC sensitization. Sample treatment: therapeutic diphenylcyclopropenone sensitization with weekly scalp DPC. It was the library that attached unique molecular identifiers to individual cDNA molecules. TCRdb reprocessed the RACE reads via MiXCR and lists one record per CDR3 protein. The repertoire includes more than 95,000 distinct CDR3 sequences, around 35% of them detected once, and 2.5% to 3.5% sits in the top ten. This clonotype was counted between two and nine times. V lost 5 bases to trimming and J lost 4 bases; unmatched junction nucleotides: 3. Germline CDR1 reads SGHTA; CDR2 reads FQGNSA. The CDR3 loop spans 14 amino acids.

The chain couples TRBV7-2 to TRBJ2-7; 12 positions agree with TRBD2. The sequenced sample was whole blood, obtained in connection with sensitization to the hapten diphenylcyclopropenone (DPC). This clonotype was sampled from a man between 35 and 55 years old with alopecia areata. Some clones in this sample may be carry-over from other donors' samples. In nucleotides, the CDR3 is TGTGCCAGCAGCCGGACTAGCGGGAATTACGAGCAGTACGTC. It is translated as CASSRTSGNYEQYV.